This T cell receptor beta chain was sequenced in a study of T-cell reconstitution after alpha-beta-depleted transplantation in children. This clonotype was counted a single time. The CDR3 is made up of 17 amino acids. With 1 base clipped from V and 7 bases from J, the junction kept 12 bases outside the gene matches. Germline V gene sequence: CDR1 LNHNV, CDR2 YYDKDF (reference sequence). The authors prepared the TCRbeta library with unique molecular identifiers. TCRdb reprocessed the PCR reads with MiXCR, giving one entry per CDR3 protein. The sample holds about 540,000 distinct CDR3 sequences, about a sixth seen once.

This clonotype originated in a human donor who donated a stem cell graft to a child with acute lymphoblastic leukemia. The sequencing here drew on PBMCs from the stem cell graft donor, taken from the stem cell graft. The J gene is TRBJ2-7, the V gene TRBV15; 11 nucleotides match TRBD2. The CDR3 nucleotides are TGTGCCACCAGCAGAGGAAATTTAGCGGGAGGGCCTGTAGAGCAGTACTTC. This codes for CATSRGNLAGGPVEQYF.